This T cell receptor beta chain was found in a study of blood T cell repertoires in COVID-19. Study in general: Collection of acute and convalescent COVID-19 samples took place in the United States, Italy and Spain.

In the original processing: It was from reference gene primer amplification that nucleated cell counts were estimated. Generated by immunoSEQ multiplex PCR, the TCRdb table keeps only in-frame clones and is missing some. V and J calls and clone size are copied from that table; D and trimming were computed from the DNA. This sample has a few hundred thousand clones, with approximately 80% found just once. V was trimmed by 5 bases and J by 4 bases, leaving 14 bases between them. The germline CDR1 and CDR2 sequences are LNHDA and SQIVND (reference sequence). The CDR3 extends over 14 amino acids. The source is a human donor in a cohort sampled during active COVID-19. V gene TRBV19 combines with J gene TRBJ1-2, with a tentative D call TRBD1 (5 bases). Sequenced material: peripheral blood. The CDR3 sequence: CASSHRGTVYGYTF. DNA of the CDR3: TGTGCCAGTAGTCACCGGGGGACTGTCTATGGCTACACCTTC.